The present T cell receptor (beta chain) was sequenced within a study of Tregs in tolerant kidney transplant recipients. Study observations and caveats: The small number of patients limits these findings pending further validation. The most relevant donor-specific Treg TCRbeta repertoire apparently came from expansion with activated donor B cells. Biological reproducibility was not directly addressed, but technical replication error appeared minimal.

Thawed PBMCs were FACS-sorted into unstimulated CD4+CD25+CD127- regulatory T cells, CD4+CD25- non-regulatory cells, CD4 and CD8 cells. A remark on this clone: No antigen is known for it.

Clones were read by immunoSEQ multiplex PCR, and TCRdb kept only the in-frame ones, dropping some. The table has more than 95,000 clones, 85% to 95% seen once. CDR1 SGHAT and CDR2 FQNNGV come from the germline V gene. V was clipped by 1 base and J by 8 bases, with 9 bases between them. CDR3 length: 13 residues. The rearrangement uses TRBV11-2 and TRBJ1-5; no firm D call. Sequenced material: CD4+ T cells from blood. This receptor was obtained from a human donor in good health. The CDR3 DNA reads as TGTGCCAGCAGCTTAGCTCTATACGAGCCCCAGCATTTT. This translates into CASSLALYEPQHF.